The entry below gives a single TCR beta chain sequence along with its context. The target of this receptor is not known. No much larger clonotype is one base removed from it; base qualities were not supplied. Peripheral blood CD8+ and CD4+ T cells from healthy donors, Susac syndrome patients and multiple sclerosis patients were profiled using high-throughput TCR beta sequencing. Treatment-naive patients with stable or active relapsing-remitting disease fulfilling revised McDonald criteria were used as multiple sclerosis controls. Bulk CD8+ and CD4+ T cells were purified by magnetic negative isolation, while CD8+ TEMRA cells were enriched using FACS. Blood was drawn into EDTA tubes, processed within 24 hours, and PBMCs were isolated by density gradient centrifugation. PBMCs intended for TCR sequencing were cryopreserved in liquid nitrogen and were subsequently thawed in a 37 degrees C water bath. The sorted or isolated CD4+, CD8+ and CD8+ TEMRA cells had a purity of 90% or higher.

The data derive from a study of CD8 T cells in Susac syndrome (dated 2019 in TCRdb). A note on the overall study: Whether CD8+ T cell activation and differentiation in Susac syndrome was antigen driven was tested using repertoire sequencing.

From a lookup of the germline V gene (reference sequence), CDR1 and CDR2 are MNHEY and SMNVEV. Here V drops 2 bases and J drops 6 bases, and the junction holds 14 bases not matched to any gene. The CDR3, from cysteine to phenylalanine, totals 18 residues. Only CDR3 DNA is held: 54 bases, read in frame from base 1. Study-wide findings and limitations: The number of individuals in the TCR sequencing and HLA analysis was recognized as being relatively small.

RNA was extracted using the RNeasy kit, and roughly 0.45 to 1 microgram was reverse transcribed with random hexamers. The immunoSEQ multiplex PCR assay, which covers 54 Vbeta and 13 Jbeta segments, was used to amplify TCR beta CDR3 regions. Bias from PCR amplification was corrected by using a synthetic template baseline for primer optimization and for computational correction. Per the source publication's procedure: Reads were annotated to V, D and J genes per IMGT and analyzed with immunoSEQ Analyzer, keeping only productive sequences. To calculate clonality, Shannon entropy was normalized by log2 of the number of productive unique sequences and then subtracted from one. For each patient and control, public and private clones were evaluated among the 100 most prevalent clones. Clones were defined as Susac-specific if absent from the healthy and MS cohorts, from around 1,000 published viral clones and from other ImmuneACCESS disease sequences. The public sequencing data were trimmed at Q25 with fastp and processed into clonotypes with MiXCR by TCRdb, which kept only in-frame beta chains. CDR3 protein sequences are deduplicated, and each keeps its most common genes and DNA. TCRdb, not the original authors, processed these V and J calls. The sample contains about 300,000 distinct CDR3 sequences, about 92% of them found a single time. The ten top clones hold about 0.07% of the sample.

The rearranged segments are TRBV27 and TRBJ2-2, and 8 bases in between align with TRBD1. The source material was CD4+ T cells from PBMCs. This clonotype originated in a human donor with multiple sclerosis. The DNA is TGTGCCAGCAGTTTACGACAGGGGACGCCGAAGGGGGCCGGGGAGCTGTTTTTT. Translated, this is CASSLRQGTPKGAGELFF.